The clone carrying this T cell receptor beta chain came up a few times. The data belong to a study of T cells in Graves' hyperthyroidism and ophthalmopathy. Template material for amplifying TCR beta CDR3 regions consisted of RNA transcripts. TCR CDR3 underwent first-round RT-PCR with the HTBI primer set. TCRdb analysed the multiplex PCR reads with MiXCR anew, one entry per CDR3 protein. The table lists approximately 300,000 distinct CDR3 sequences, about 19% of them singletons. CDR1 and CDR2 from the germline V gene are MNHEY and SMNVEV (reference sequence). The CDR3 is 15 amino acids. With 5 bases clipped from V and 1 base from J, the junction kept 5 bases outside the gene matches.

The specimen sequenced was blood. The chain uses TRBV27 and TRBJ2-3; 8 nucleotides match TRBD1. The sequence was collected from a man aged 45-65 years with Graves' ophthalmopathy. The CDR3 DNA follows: TGTGCCAGCAGTACCCCGGGACAGGGCACAGATACGCAGTATTTT. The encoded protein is CASSTPGQGTDTQYF.